This T cell receptor beta chain was obtained from a study of blood T cell repertoires in COVID-19 (dated by TCRdb to between 2020 and 2021). Notes on the research overall: The collaborator samples originated in the United States, Italy and Spain and spanned the acute and convalescent phases of COVID-19. The prospective study material was composed of cDNA or gDNA derived from T cells, B-cell-depleted T cells, or PBMCs. Deeply sampled blood TCRbeta repertoires from subjects exposed to, actively infected with, or recovered from COVID-19 were included in the dataset. A freely available public database, intended as a resource for researchers studying the immune response to SARS-CoV-2, is where the repertoires were released. The samples were drawn from two sources: the first 160 participants of the ongoing ImmuneRACE study, and 1,200 or so subjects contributed by 6 global collaborators. Nearly every sample came with metadata listing a de-identified subject ID, COVID-19 status, age in years and sex. Where available, HLA class I and class II types were obtained from metadata supplied by the sample provider rather than from assay-based typing.

Collaborating institutions collected whole blood in K2EDTA tubes following their own protocols. For TCRbeta analysis, collaborators shipped samples as frozen whole blood, isolated PBMCs, or DNA extracted from either of those sample types. Note on this clone: It lacks a known antigen. No qualities accompany the bases; no much larger clone lies one base away.

Study-wide findings and limitations: The quantity of clinical and demographic metadata differed by source and by participant and was supplied without curation.

The CDR3 runs 15 residues from the cysteine to the phenylalanine. Kept here is only the CDR3 DNA, which spans 45 bases and is read in frame from base 1. The immunoSEQ Assay, a bias-controlled multiplex PCR, was used to amplify TCRbeta CDR3 regions from genomic DNA. As for the original processing: The number of nucleated cells in each sample was estimated from the amplification of reference gene primers within the assay. To quantify the absolute abundance of each unique TCRbeta CDR3 rearrangement, sequence reads were collapsed and filtered. Productive Simpson clonality was computed per sample as the square root of Simpson's diversity index over productive rearrangements. The clones in this table, taken by TCRdb from immuneACCESS, are in-frame only. Not every clone is retained; where verified, under half of the shortfall comes from an unresolved V gene, and the cause of the rest is unknown. The DNA was the basis for D and trimming; V, J and clone size are from that table. The sample has roughly 670,000 clones on record, 90% of them singletons. The ten largest clones represent more than 0.25% of the sample.

This chain is built from TRBV12-1 and TRBJ1-1. TRBV12-1 is a pseudogene segment. The sample consisted of peripheral blood. The clonotype comes from a woman aged 18-35 years with acute or convalescent COVID-19. The CDR3 protein is CASSFAMEVHTEAFF. The DNA sequence reads TGTGCCAGCAGCTTTGCAATGGAGGTCCACACTGAAGCTTTCTTT.